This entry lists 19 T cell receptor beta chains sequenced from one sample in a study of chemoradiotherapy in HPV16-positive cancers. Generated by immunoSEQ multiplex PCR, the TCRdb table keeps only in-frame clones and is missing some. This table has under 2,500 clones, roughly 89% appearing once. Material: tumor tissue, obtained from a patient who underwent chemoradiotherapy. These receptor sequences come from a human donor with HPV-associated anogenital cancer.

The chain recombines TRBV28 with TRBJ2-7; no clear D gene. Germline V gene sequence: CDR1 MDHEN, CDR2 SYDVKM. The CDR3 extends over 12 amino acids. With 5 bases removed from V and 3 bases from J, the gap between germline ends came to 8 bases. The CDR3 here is CASSQQHYEQYF. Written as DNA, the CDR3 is TGTGCCAGCAGTCAACAGCACTACGAGCAGTACTTC. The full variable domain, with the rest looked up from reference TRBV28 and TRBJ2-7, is DVKVTQSSRYLVKRTGEKVFLECVQDMDHENMFWYRQDPGLGLRLIYFSYDVKMKEKGDIPEGYSVSREKKERFSLILESASTNQTSMYLCASSQQHYEQYFGPGTRLTVT.

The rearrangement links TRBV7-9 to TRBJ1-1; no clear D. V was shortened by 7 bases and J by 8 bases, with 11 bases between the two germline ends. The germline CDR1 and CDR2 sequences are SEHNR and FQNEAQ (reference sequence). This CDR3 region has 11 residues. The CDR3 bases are TGTGCCAGCACCCCTCTCCGGGAAGCTTTCTTT. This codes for CASTPLREAFF.

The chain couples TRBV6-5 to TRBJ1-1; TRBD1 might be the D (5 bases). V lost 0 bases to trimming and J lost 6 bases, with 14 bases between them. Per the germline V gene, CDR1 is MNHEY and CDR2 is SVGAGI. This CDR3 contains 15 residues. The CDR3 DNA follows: TGTGCCAGCAGTTACTCACCAGGTCGGGGGGCTGAAGCTTTCTTT. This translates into CASSYSPGRGAEAFF.

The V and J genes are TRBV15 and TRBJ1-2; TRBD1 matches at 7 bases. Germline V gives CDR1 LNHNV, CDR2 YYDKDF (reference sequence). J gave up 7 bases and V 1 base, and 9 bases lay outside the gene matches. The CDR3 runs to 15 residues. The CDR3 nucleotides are TGTGCCACCAGCAGAGGATTCGAGGGGGCTGGTGGCTACACCTTC. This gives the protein CATSRGFEGAGGYTF.

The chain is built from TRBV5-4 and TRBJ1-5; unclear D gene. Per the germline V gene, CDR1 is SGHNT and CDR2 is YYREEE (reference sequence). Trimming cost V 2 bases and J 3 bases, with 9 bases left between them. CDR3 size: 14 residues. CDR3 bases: TGTGCCAGCAGCTTCTCTGGTGACAATCAGCCCCAGCATTTT. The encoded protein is CASSFSGDNQPQHF. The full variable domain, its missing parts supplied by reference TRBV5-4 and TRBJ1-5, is ETGVTQSPTHLIKTRGQQVTLRCSSQSGHNTVSWYQQALGQGPQFIFQYYREEENGRGNFPPRFSGLQFPNYSSELNVNALELDDSALYLCASSFSGDNQPQHFGDGTRLSIL.

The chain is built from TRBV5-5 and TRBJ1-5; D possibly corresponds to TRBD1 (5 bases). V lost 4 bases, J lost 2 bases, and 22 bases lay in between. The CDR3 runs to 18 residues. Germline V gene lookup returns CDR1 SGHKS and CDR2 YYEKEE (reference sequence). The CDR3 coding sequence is TGTGCCAGCAGCCGCGTGCCTCGGGACCCTACAGGCAATCAGCCCCAGCATTTT. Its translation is CASSRVPRDPTGNQPQHF.

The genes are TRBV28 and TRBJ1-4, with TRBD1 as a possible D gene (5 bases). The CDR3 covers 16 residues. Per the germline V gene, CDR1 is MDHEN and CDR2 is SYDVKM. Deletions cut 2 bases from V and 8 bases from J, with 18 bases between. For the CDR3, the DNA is TGTGCCAGCAGTTTAAATGGGGCCAACCCCTGGGAAAAACTGTTTTTT. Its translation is CASSLNGANPWEKLFF.

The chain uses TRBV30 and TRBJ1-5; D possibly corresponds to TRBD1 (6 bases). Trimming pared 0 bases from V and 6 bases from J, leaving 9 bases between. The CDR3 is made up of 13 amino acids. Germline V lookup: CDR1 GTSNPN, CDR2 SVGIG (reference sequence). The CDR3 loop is CAWSVQTGQPQHF. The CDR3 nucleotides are TGTGCCTGGAGTGTACAGACAGGTCAGCCCCAGCATTTT.

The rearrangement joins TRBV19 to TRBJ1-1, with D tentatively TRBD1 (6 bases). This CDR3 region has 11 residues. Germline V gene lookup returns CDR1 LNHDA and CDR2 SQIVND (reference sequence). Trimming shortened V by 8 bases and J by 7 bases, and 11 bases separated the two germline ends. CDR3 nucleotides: TGTGCCAGTTCTACAGGGATTGAAGCTTTCTTT. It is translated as CASSTGIEAFF. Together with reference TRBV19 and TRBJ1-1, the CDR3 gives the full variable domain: DGGITQSPKYLFRKEGQNVTLSCEQNLNHDAMYWYRQDPGQGLRLIYYSQIVNDFQKGDIAEGYSVSREKKESFPLTVTSAQKNPTAFYLCASSTGIEAFFGQGTRLTVV.

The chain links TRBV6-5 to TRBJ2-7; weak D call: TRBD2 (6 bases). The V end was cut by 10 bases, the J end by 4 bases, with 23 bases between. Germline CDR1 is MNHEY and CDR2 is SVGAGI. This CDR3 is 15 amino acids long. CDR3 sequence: CATAGSKSDLYEQYF. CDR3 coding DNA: TGTGCCACGGCGGGGTCCAAGAGCGACCTATACGAGCAGTACTTC.

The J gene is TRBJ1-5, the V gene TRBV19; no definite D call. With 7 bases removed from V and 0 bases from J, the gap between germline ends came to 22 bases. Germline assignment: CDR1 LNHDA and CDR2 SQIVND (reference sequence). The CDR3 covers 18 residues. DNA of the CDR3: TGTGCCAGTACTAAAGACGGCACCCTTCTGTATAGCAATCAGCCCCAGCATTTT. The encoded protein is CASTKDGTLLYSNQPQHF.

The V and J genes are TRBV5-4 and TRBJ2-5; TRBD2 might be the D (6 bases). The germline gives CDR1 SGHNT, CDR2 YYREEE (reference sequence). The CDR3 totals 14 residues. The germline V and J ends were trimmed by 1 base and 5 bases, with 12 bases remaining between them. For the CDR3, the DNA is TGTGCCAGCAGCTTGTTCGGGGGTCTTGAGACCCAGTACTTC. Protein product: CASSLFGGLETQYF.

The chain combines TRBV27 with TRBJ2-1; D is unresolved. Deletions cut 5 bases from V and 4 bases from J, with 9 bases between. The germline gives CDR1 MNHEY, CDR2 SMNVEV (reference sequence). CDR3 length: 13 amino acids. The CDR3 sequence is CASSLRLYNEQFF. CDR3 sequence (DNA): TGTGCCAGCAGTCTCCGGTTATACAATGAGCAGTTCTTC.

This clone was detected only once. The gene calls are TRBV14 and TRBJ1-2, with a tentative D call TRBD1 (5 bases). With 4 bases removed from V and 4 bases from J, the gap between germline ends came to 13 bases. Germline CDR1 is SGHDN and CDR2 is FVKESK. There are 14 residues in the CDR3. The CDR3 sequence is CASSPDMALYGYTF. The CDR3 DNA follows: TGTGCCAGCAGCCCGGACATGGCGCTCTATGGCTACACCTTC. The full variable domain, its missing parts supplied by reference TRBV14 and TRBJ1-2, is EAGVTQFPSHSVIEKGQTVTLRCDPISGHDNLYWYRRVMGKEIKFLLHFVKESKQDESGMPNNRFLAERTGGTYSTLKVQPAELEDSGVYFCASSPDMALYGYTFGSGTRLTVV.

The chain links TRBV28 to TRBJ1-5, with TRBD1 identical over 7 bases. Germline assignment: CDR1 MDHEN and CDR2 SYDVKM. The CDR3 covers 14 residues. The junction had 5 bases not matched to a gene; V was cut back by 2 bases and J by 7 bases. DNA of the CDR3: TGTGCCAGCAGTTTAGCAGGGGGTGGGCAGCCCCAGCATTTT. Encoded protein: CASSLAGGGQPQHF.

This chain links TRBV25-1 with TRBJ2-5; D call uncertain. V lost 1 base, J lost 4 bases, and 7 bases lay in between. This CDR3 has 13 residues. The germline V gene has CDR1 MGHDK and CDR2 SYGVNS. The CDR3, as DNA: TGTGCCAGCAGTGAATCCGGGTTAGAGACCCAGTACTTC. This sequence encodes CASSESGLETQYF. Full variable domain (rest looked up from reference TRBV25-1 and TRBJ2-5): EADIYQTPRYLVIGTGKKITLECSQTMGHDKMYWYQQDPGMELHLIHYSYGVNSTEKGDLSSESTVSRIRTEHFPLTLESARPSHTSQYLCASSESGLETQYFGPGTRLLVL.

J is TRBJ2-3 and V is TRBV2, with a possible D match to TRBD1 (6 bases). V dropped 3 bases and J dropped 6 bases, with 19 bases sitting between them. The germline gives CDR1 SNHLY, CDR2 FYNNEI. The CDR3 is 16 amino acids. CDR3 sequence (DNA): TGTGCCAGCAGTGAGAGGGTCAGGGGCGCAGGGGATACGCAGTATTTT. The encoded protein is CASSERVRGAGDTQYF.

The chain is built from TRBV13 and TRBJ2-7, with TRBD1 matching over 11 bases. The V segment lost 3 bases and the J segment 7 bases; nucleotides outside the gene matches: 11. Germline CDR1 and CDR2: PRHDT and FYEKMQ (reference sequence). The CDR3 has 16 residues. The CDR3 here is CASSFFPGQGVKEQYF. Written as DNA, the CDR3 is TGTGCCAGCAGCTTCTTTCCGGGACAGGGGGTGAAGGAGCAGTACTTC.

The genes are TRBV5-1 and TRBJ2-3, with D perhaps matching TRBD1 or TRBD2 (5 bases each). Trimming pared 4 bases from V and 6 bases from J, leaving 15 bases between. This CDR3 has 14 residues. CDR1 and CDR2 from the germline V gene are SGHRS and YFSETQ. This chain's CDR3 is CASSPQLGVDTQYF. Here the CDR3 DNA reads TGCGCCAGCAGCCCTCAACTGGGGGTGGATACGCAGTATTTT.